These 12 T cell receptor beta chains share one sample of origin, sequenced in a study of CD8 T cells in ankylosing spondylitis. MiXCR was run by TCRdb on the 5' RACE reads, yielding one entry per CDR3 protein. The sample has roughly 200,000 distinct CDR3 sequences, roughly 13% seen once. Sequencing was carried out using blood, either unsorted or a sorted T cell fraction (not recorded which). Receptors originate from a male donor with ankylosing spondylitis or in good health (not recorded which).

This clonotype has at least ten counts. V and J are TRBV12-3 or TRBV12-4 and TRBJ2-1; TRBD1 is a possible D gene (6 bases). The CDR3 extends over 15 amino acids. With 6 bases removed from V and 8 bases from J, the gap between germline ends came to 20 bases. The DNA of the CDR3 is TGTGCCAGCAGCAAATCGGGACATCGGCTAGATGAGCAGTTCTTC. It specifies CASSKSGHRLDEQFF.

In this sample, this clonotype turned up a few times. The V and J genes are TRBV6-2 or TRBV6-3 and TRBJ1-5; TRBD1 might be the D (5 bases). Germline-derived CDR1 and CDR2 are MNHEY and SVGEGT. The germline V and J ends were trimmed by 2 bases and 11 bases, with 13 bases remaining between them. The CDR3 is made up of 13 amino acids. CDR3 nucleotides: TGTGCCAGCAGTTACGACAGCGATCCCGCCCAGCATTTT. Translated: CASSYDSDPAQHF.

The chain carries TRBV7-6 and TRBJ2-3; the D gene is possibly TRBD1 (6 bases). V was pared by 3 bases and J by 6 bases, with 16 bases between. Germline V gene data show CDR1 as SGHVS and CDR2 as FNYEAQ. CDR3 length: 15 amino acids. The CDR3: CASSFRRDTRDTQYF. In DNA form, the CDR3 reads TGTGCCAGCAGCTTTCGTAGGGACACGCGGGATACGCAGTATTTT. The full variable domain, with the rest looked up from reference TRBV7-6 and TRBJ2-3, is GAGVSQSPRYKVTKRGQDVALRCDPISGHVSLYWYRQALGQGPEFLTYFNYEAQQDKSGLPNDRFSAERPEGSISTLTIQRTEQRDSAMYRCASSFRRDTRDTQYFGPGTRLTVL.

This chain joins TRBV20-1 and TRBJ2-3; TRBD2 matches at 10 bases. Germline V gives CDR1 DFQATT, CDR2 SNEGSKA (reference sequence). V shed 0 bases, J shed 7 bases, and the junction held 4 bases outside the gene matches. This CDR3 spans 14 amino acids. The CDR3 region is CSARELAGVNTQYF. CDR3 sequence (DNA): TGCAGTGCTAGAGAGCTAGCGGGAGTAAATACGCAGTATTTT.

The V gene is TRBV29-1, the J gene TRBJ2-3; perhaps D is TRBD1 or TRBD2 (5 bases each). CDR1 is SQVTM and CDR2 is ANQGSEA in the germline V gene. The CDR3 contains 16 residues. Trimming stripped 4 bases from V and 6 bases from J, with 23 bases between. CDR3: CSVGGPEGRPKDTQYF. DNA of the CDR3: TGCAGCGTTGGGGGCCCCGAGGGCCGACCCAAGGATACGCAGTATTTT.

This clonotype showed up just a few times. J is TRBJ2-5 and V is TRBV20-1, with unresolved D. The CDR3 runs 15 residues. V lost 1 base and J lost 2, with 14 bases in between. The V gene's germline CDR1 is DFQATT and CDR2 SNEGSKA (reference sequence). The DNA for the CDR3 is TGCAGTGCTAGAGTATCCTTAGGGCGTCAAGAGACCCAGTACTTC. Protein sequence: CSARVSLGRQETQYF.

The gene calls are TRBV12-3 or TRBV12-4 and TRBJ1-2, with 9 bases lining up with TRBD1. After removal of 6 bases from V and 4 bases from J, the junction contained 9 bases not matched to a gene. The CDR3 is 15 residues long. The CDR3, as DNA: TGTGCCAGCAGCTGGTCTGGGACAGGGAGCTATGGCTACACCTTC. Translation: CASSWSGTGSYGYTF.

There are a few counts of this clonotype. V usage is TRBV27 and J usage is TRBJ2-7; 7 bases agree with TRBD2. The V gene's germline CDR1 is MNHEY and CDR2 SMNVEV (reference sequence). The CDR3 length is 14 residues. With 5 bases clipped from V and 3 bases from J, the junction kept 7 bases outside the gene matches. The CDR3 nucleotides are TGTGCCAGCAGTGCAGGGAGGGGAGGCTACGAGCAGTACTTC. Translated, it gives CASSAGRGGYEQYF.

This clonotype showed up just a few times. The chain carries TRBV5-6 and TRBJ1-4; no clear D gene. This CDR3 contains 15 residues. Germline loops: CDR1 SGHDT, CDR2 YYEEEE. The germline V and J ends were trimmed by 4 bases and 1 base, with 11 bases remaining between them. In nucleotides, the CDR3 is TGTGCCAGCAGCGCCCCAGGTGGAACTAATGAAAAACTGTTTTTT. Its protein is CASSAPGGTNEKLFF.

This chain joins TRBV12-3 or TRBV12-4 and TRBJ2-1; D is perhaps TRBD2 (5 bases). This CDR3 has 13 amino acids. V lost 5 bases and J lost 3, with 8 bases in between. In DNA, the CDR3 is TGTGCCAGCAGTGGCGACTACTACAATGAGCAGTTCTTC. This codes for CASSGDYYNEQFF.

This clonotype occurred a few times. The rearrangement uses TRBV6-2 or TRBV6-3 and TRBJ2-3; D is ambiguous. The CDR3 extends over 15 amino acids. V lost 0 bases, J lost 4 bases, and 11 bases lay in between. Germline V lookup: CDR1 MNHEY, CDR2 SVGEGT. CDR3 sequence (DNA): TGTGCCAGCAGTTACTCGGAAATCCCCCCAGATACGCAGTATTTT. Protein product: CASSYSEIPPDTQYF.

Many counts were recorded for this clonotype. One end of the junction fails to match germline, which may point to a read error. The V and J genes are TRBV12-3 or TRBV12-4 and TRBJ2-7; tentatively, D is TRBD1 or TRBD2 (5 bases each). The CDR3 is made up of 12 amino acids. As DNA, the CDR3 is TGTGCCAGCAGCTTAGAGGGGAGTGAGCAGTACTTC. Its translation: CASSLEGSEQYF.